This passage covers 14 T cell receptor beta chains from one sample sequenced in a study of shared clonotypes between healthy human individuals (dated by TCRdb to the early 2020s). The library was produced with the immunoSEQ multiplex PCR assay. TCRdb took over this immuneACCESS table, retaining in-frame rearrangements with V and J assigned. Such tables are incomplete; in checked studies, under half of the missing clones stem from an unresolved V gene, and the remainder is unexplained. This sample is represented by approximately 940,000 clones; over 60% of them were singletons. The ten largest clones add up to roughly 1.5% of the sample. The sequenced sample was memory CD4+ T cells sorted from blood. The cell subset or site label, as the study defines it: CD45RA-negative fraction. Receptors originate from a young man in good health.

The chain combines TRBV30 with TRBJ2-2; no reliable D call. Germline loops: CDR1 GTSNPN, CDR2 SVGIG (reference sequence). V shed 3 bases and J shed 1 base, with 9 bases lying between them. The CDR3 runs to 14 residues. The DNA for the CDR3 is TGTGCCTGGAGGCTGGGCCTGAACACCGGGGAGCTGTTTTTT. Residues: CAWRLGLNTGELFF.

V and J are TRBV6-5 and TRBJ1-6, with 10 bases aligning to TRBD1. Trimming removed 6 bases from V and 10 bases from J; junction bases left unmatched: 9. The CDR3 is made up of 15 amino acids. Germline V gene data show CDR1 as MNHEY and CDR2 as SVGAGI. CDR3 loop: CASRKTDRGPSPLHF. The CDR3 nucleotides read TGTGCCAGCAGAAAAACCGACAGGGGGCCATCACCCCTCCACTTT.

The chain has TRBV6-1 and TRBJ1-6, with D uncertain. The CDR3 contains 16 residues. The germline CDR1 and CDR2 sequences are MNHNS and SASEGT. Trimming pared 4 bases from V and 2 bases from J, leaving 12 bases between. In DNA form, the CDR3 reads TGTGCCAGCAGTGTATCCACTGACGCCTATAATTCACCCCTCCACTTT. Translating gives CASSVSTDAYNSPLHF.

This chain uses TRBV10-3 with TRBJ2-3; the D is unclear. CDR3 length: 13 residues. V was trimmed by 2 bases and J by 0 bases, leaving 3 bases between them. Germline V gene lookup returns CDR1 ENHRY and CDR2 SYGVKD. CDR3 nucleotides: TGTGCCATCAGTGAGGCCAGCACAGATACGCAGTATTTT. Its translation: CAISEASTDTQYF.

The rearrangement links TRBV6-6 to TRBJ1-4, with D tentatively TRBD1 (6 bases). The V gene's germline CDR1 is MNHNY and CDR2 SVGAGI (reference sequence). This CDR3 is 16 amino acids long. The ends were cut back, 0 bases at V and 0 bases at J, with 8 bases in the middle. In DNA form, the CDR3 reads TGTGCCAGCAGTTACTCGGGGACAACAACTAATGAAAAACTGTTTTTT. Amino acids: CASSYSGTTTNEKLFF.

This clone was seen a handful of times. The sample contains more than one DNA sequence encoding this CDR3. V usage is TRBV29-1 and J usage is TRBJ1-1, with D hard to call. CDR3 length equals 12 residues. Germline V gene lookup returns CDR1 SQVTM and CDR2 ANQGSEA. V dropped 6 bases and J dropped 1 base, with 9 bases sitting between them. The CDR3 DNA is TGCAGCGTCGGGCAGACGAACACTGAAGCTTTCTTT. Translated: CSVGQTNTEAFF.

This clone was seen a few times. The same CDR3 can be traced to other DNA sequences in this sample. Here the CDR3 DNA reads TGTGCCAGCAGTTCGAGGGTGAACACTGAAGCTTTCTTT. The encoded protein is CASSSRVNTEAFF. The chain is built from TRBV7-9 and TRBJ1-1; D is unresolved. Germline V CDR1 and CDR2: SEHNR, FQNEAQ (reference sequence). The CDR3 has 13 residues. Trimming cost V 6 bases and J 0 bases, with 8 bases left between them.

V is TRBV7-8 and J is TRBJ1-5; D is unresolved. V was pared by 1 base and J by 4 bases, with 8 bases between. There are 14 residues in the CDR3. Germline lookup yields CDR1 SGHVS and CDR2 FQNEAQ. The CDR3 coding sequence is TGTGCCAGCAGCTTAGGTAGAGGAAATCAGCCCCAGCATTTT. Residues: CASSLGRGNQPQHF.

This clone was seen only a few times. The rearrangement links TRBV7-9 to TRBJ2-1; 14 nucleotides align to TRBD2. The CDR3 spans 16 residues. The V gene end was trimmed by 7 bases and the J gene end by 6 bases; junction bases not matched to a gene: 8. CDR1 SEHNR and CDR2 FQNEAQ come from the germline V gene (reference sequence). In DNA form, the CDR3 reads TGTGCCAGCACCGACCTCGGGACTAGCGGGAGCAATGAGCAGTTCTTC. Its translation: CASTDLGTSGSNEQFF.

The rearrangement links TRBV5-1 to TRBJ1-5; D gene unclear. CDR3 length: 14 residues. Germline V gene data show CDR1 as SGHRS and CDR2 as YFSETQ. V shed 0 bases and J shed 7 bases, with 11 bases lying between them. The CDR3 reads CASSLDLSGQPQHF. The CDR3 nucleotides read TGCGCCAGCAGCTTGGATCTCTCCGGGCAGCCCCAGCATTTT.

The chain employs TRBV7-2 and TRBJ1-1; 7 bases fit TRBD1. In germline, CDR1 is SGHTA, CDR2 FQGNSA. The CDR3 contains 12 residues. This CDR3 is CASGTANTEAFF. DNA of the CDR3: TGTGCGAGCGGGACAGCTAACACTGAAGCTTTCTTT.

The chain uses TRBV5-1 and TRBJ2-5; tentatively, D is TRBD1 (5 bases). From germline, CDR1 is SGHRS and CDR2 YFSETQ. The CDR3 is made up of 15 amino acids. The V end was cut by 4 bases, the J end by 2 bases, with 15 bases between. This CDR3 reads CASSPQAGPQETQYF. The DNA for the CDR3 is TGCGCCAGCAGCCCTCAGGCAGGGCCTCAAGAGACCCAGTACTTC.

V gene TRBV6-1 combines with J gene TRBJ1-2; the match to TRBD1 covers 8 bases. Trimming cost V 2 bases and J 8 bases; bases outside gene matches: 4. This CDR3 has 13 amino acids. In germline, CDR1 is MNHNS, CDR2 SASEGT. This CDR3 reads CASSENRDRGYTF. In DNA form, the CDR3 reads TGTGCCAGCAGTGAAAATCGGGACAGGGGCTACACCTTC.

There are a few counts of this clone. This chain joins TRBV2 and TRBJ1-2; tentatively, D is TRBD1 (5 bases). Germline V gene data show CDR1 as SNHLY and CDR2 as FYNNEI. Trimming took 6 bases from V and 8 from J, leaving 16 bases between them. The CDR3 has 13 residues. The CDR3, as DNA: TGTGCCAGCAGCACTCAGAATGCAGGGGGCTACACCTTC. Translation gives CASSTQNAGGYTF. The entire variable domain, with the rest obtained from reference TRBV2 and TRBJ1-2, is as follows: EPEVTQTPSHQVTQMGQEVILRCVPISNHLYFYWYRQILGQKVEFLVSFYNNEISEKSEIFDDQFSVERPDGSNFTLKIRSTKLEDSAMYFCASSTQNAGGYTFGSGTRLTVV.